This T cell receptor beta chain was documented in a study of CD8 T cells in ankylosing spondylitis. Study-level results: Reactive arthritis synovial fluid and blood previously showed some of these motif variants. Matched ankylosing spondylitis synovial fluid reportedly contained a significantly enriched population of disease-linked clones. It appeared that ankylosing spondylitis blood was characterized by a TCR beta motif of several highly homologous variants.

Quantitative 5'-RACE with molecular barcodes generated TCR beta libraries. MiXCR was run by TCRdb on the 5' RACE reads, yielding one entry per CDR3 protein. The sample shows roughly 670,000 distinct CDR3 sequences, around 20% of them seen only once. The sample holds a few counts of this clonotype. The antigen remains undetermined. V was clipped by 4 bases and J by 7 bases; unmatched bases: 19. There are 17 residues in the CDR3. The germline V gene has CDR1 MNHEY and CDR2 SVGAGI. What was sequenced was blood, either unsorted or a sorted T cell fraction (not recorded which). This TCR was recovered from a male donor with ankylosing spondylitis. The V call is TRBV6-5, the J call TRBJ2-7; 7 bases map to TRBD1. For the CDR3, the DNA is TGTGCCAGCAGTTCGGCGAGACAGGGTAGACATAATATGGAGCAGTACTTC. This gives the protein CASSSARQGRHNMEQYF.